The T cell receptor (beta chain) under discussion was sequenced for a study of CD8 T cells in Susac syndrome. RNA amounts of roughly 0.45 to 1 ug underwent reverse transcription with random hexamers. TCRdb analysed the immunoSEQ multiplex PCR reads with MiXCR anew, one entry per CDR3 protein. Seen here are 150,000 to 200,000 distinct CDR3 sequences, about 95% observed once, and the top ten hold more than 0.1%. The individuals used as controls were healthy donors who had been matched for both age and sex. The germline gives CDR1 SNHLY, CDR2 FYNNEI. The CDR3 totals 13 residues. V gave up 3 bases and J gave up 6 bases, with 12 bases separating them.

Material for sequencing was CD4+ T cells from PBMCs. The sequence was obtained from a human donor in good health. The chain links TRBV2 to TRBJ2-7, with D possibly TRBD1 on 5 matching bases. This CDR3 reads CASSEETVTEQYF. In DNA form, the CDR3 reads TGTGCCAGCAGTGAGGAGACAGTTACCGAGCAGTACTTC. The variable domain in full, completed from reference TRBV2 and TRBJ2-7, reads EPEVTQTPSHQVTQMGQEVILRCVPISNHLYFYWYRQILGQKVEFLVSFYNNEISEKSEIFDDQFSVERPDGSNFTLKIRSTKLEDSAMYFCASSEETVTEQYFGPGTRLTVT.